The text below deals with one T cell receptor beta chain. This entry comes from a study of blood T cell repertoires in COVID-19. Here immunoSEQ multiplex PCR was the method, and the copy in TCRdb shows in-frame clones only, minus some. The sample has over 200,000 clones, around 86% seen once. This CDR3 is built from 18 residues. V lost 4 bases, J lost 0 bases, and 19 bases lay in between. Germline values: CDR1 SGHAT, CDR2 FQNNGV. The origin of this receptor is a man aged 18 to 29 who had recovered from COVID-19. The rearrangement joins TRBV11-2 to TRBJ2-4, with D uncertain. The sample comprised PBMCs or T cells enriched from blood (not recorded which). The DNA for the CDR3 is TGTGCCAGCAGCTCCCTCACCAACTTGCAACTAGCCAAAAACATTCAGTACTTC. It translates to CASSSLTNLQLAKNIQYF.